These T cell receptor beta chains were read from a single sample in a study of cytomegalovirus exposure and HLA in healthy donors. Repertoires were generated with immunoSEQ multiplex PCR, while TCRdb's copy carries only in-frame clones and drops some. The repertoire holds roughly 170,000 clones, with more than 80% as singletons. The material sequenced was PBMCs. These receptor sequences come from a boy between 10 and 17 years old in good health and CMV-seronegative. CDR3s include the opening cysteine and the closing phenylalanine or tryptophan. Fields, in order: D gene, J gene, CDR3 length, V gene, clone size, CDR3 DNA, CDR3 protein. A D gene is named only where the DNA matches it firmly. Clone size is shown for a subset of rows, as once, few, many or a class of expanded clone.

>-|TRBJ1-4|13|TRBV29-1|-
TGCAGCGCCCAGGTGGGGGCAGGGGAAAAACTGTTTTTT
CSAQVGAGEKLFF
>TRBD1|TRBJ1-2|16|TRBV5-4|-
TGTGCCAGCAGCTTGGAACCCGGGACAGCAAACTATGGCTACACCTTC
CASSLEPGTANYGYTF
>-|TRBJ1-1|12|TRBV5-4|-
TGTGCCAGCAGGCGCAGCGGCACTGAAGCTTTCTTT
CASRRSGTEAFF
>-|TRBJ1-4|15|TRBV19|few
TGTGCCAGTAGTTATTCGGGAGCAACTAATGAAAAACTGTTTTTT
CASSYSGATNEKLFF
>-|TRBJ2-5|13|TRBV2|-
TGTGCCAGCAGACGGGACTCCGGGGAGACCCAGTACTTC
CASRRDSGETQYF
>-|TRBJ1-3|15|TRBV7-9|once
TGTGCCAGCAGCGATACAGGGTCCCCTGGAAACACCATATATTTT
CASSDTGSPGNTIYF
>TRBD1|TRBJ1-2|16|TRBV6-4|once
TGTGCCAGCAGTGCCACCGGACAGGGCTGGAACTATGGCTACACCTTC
CASSATGQGWNYGYTF
>TRBD1|TRBJ1-1|14|TRBV12-5|-
TGTGCTAGTGGCGACAGGGTCGGAAACACTGAAGCTTTCTTT
CASGDRVGNTEAFF
>-|TRBJ1-5|14|TRBV6-1|-
TGTGCCAGCGGGAGCGGCTATAGCAATCAGCCCCAGCATTTT
CASGSGYSNQPQHF
>-|TRBJ2-3|15|TRBV7-9|-
TGTGCCAGCAGCCCCGGGGACACCAGCACAGATACGCAGTATTTT
CASSPGDTSTDTQYF
>-|TRBJ2-3|14|TRBV6-4|-
TGTGCCAGCAGCCCGCTAGCAAGCACAGATACGCAGTATTTT
CASSPLASTDTQYF
>-|TRBJ2-2|17|TRBV19|-
TGTGCCAGTAGTCCCCAACGAGTAGCGGTGAACACCGGGGAGCTGTTTTTT
CASSPQRVAVNTGELFF
>-|TRBJ2-1|11|TRBV27|-
TGTGCCAGCAGTCAGGGTGCTGAGCAGTTCTTC
CASSQGAEQFF
>-|TRBJ2-2|14|TRBV12-5|-
TGTGCTAGTGCCCTCGGGACAAACACCGGGGAGCTGTTTTTT
CASALGTNTGELFF
>TRBD2|TRBJ2-3|19|TRBV7-9|-
TGTGCCAGCAGCCCGCGACTAGCGGGAGGGCCAGTGATCACAGATACGCAGTATTTT
CASSPRLAGGPVITDTQYF
>-|TRBJ2-7|13|TRBV2|once
TGTGCCATCGCCCCCCTGAGCTCCTACGAGCAGTACTTC
CAIAPLSSYEQYF
>-|TRBJ1-1|14|TRBV5-4|-
TGTGCCAGCAGCTACTTAACAGGGAACACTGAAGCTTTCTTT
CASSYLTGNTEAFF
>-|TRBJ2-5|12|TRBV5-6|-
TGTGCCAGCAGCTTGCGGCGGGAGACCCAGTACTTC
CASSLRRETQYF
>-|TRBJ1-2|15|TRBV5-6|-
TGTGCCAGCATCTGGCGGGCCTACCGGAGCTATGGCTACACCTTC
CASIWRAYRSYGYTF
>-|TRBJ2-5|17|TRBV6-7|-
TGTGCCAGCAGTTACAACCGGACAGCCCCGTTGCAAGAGACCCAGTACTTC
CASSYNRTAPLQETQYF
>TRBD1|TRBJ2-2|17|TRBV10-3|-
TGTGCCATCAGTGAGTCGGGCGCAGGGGGCATCACCGGGGAGCTGTTTTTT
CAISESGAGGITGELFF
>-|TRBJ1-4|15|TRBV27|-
TGTGCCAGCAGTCCCAGACAGAGTAAAAATGAAAAACTGTTTTTT
CASSPRQSKNEKLFF